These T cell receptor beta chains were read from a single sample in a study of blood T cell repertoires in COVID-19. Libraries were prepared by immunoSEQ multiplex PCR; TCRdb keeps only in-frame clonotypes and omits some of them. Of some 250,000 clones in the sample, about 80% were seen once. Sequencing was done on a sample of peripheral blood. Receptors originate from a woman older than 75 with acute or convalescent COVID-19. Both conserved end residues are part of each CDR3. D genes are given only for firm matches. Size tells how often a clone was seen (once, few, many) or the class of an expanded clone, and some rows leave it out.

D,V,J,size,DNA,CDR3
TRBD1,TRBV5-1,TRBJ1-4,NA,TGCGCCAGCAGTTCGGGACAGGGGCTTGAAAAACTGTTTTTT,CASSSGQGLEKLFF
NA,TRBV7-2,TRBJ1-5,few,TGTGCCAGCAGCTTAGAAGGACAGCGCTATCAGCCCCAGCATTTT,CASSLEGQRYQPQHF
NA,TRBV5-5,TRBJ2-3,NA,TGTGCCAGCAGCTTGGGTGGGCCGAGCACAGATACGCAGTATTTT,CASSLGGPSTDTQYF
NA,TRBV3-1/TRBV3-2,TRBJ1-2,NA,TGTGCCAGCAGCTCCCCCGAGCGCGGGGACTATGGCTACACCTTC,CASSSPERGDYGYTF
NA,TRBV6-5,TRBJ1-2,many,TGTGCCAGCAGTTACACAGACAGGACGGGAGGCTACACCTTC,CASSYTDRTGGYTF
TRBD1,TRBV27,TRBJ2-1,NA,TGTGCCAGCAGTCTCAGGGGGATCAATGAGCAGTTCTTC,CASSLRGINEQFF
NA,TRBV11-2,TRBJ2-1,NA,TGTGCCAGCAGCTTAGATCAAAAGGGGAAGGATGAGCAGTTCTTC,CASSLDQKGKDEQFF
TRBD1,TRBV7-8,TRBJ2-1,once,TGTGCCAGCAGCTCCAGGGGGCCGCCCAACCTCAATGAGCAGTTCTTC,CASSSRGPPNLNEQFF
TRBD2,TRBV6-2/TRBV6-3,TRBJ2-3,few,TGTGCCAGCAGTCTCGGACTAGCGGCCACAGATACGCAGTATTTT,CASSLGLAATDTQYF
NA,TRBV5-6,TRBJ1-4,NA,TGTGCCAGCAGCTTGGCCGTCAGGGCAACTAATGAAAAACTGTTTTTT,CASSLAVRATNEKLFF
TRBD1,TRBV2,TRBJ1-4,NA,TGTGCCACAAGGGACAGGGTAGAGGAAAAACTGTTTTTT,CATRDRVEEKLFF
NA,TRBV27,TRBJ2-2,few,TGTGCCAGCAGTCCTCGGAGATTGAACACCGGGGAGCTGTTTTTT,CASSPRRLNTGELFF
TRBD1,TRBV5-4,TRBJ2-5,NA,TGTGCCAGCAGCGATCACAGGGGGGAAGAGACCCAGTACTTC,CASSDHRGEETQYF
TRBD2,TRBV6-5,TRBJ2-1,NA,TGTGCCAGCAGTACCCCTAGCGGGGGGGCCAATGAGCAGTTCTTC,CASSTPSGGANEQFF
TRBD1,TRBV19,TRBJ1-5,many,TGTGCCAGTACCAACAGGGGGAGCAATCAGCCCCAGCATTTT,CASTNRGSNQPQHF
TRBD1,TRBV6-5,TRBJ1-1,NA,TGTGCCAGCAGTTACTTAGGACAGGGTAGTGCTGAAGCTTTCTTT,CASSYLGQGSAEAFF
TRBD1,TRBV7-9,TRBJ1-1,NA,TGTGCCAGCAGCCATAAGACAGGGGGCAACACTGAAGCTTTCTTT,CASSHKTGGNTEAFF
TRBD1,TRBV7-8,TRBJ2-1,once,TGTGCCAGCAGCTTACAAGGACAGGGGACAAGGAGCTCCTACAATGAGCAGTTCTTC,CASSLQGQGTRSSYNEQFF
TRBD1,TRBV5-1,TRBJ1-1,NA,TGCGCCAGCAGCTTGCGGCAAGGACAGGGAAACACTGAAGCTTTCTTT,CASSLRQGQGNTEAFF
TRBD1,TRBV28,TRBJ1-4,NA,TGTGCCAGCAGTTCGGCCGGGACAGGACAGGAAAAACTGTTTTTT,CASSSAGTGQEKLFF
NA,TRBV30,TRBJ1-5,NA,TGTGCCTGGAGTACTGGACAGAGCGGCAATCAGCCCCAGCATTTT,CAWSTGQSGNQPQHF
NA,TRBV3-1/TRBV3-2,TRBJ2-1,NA,TGTGCCAGCAGCTGGTCTAGCTATGGTGAGCAGTTCTTC,CASSWSSYGEQFF
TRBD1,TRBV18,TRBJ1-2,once,TGTGCCAGCTCACCAGAGGCAGGGGGGCATGGCTACACCTTC,CASSPEAGGHGYTF
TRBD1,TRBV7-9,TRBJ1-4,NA,TGTGCCAGCAGTACACAGGGGGCTTGGGAAAAACTGTTTTTT,CASSTQGAWEKLFF
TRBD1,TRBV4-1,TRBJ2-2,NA,TGCGCCAGCAGCCAAGGGACGACAGGGACCGGGGAGCTGTTTTTT,CASSQGTTGTGELFF
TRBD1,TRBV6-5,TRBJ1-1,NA,TGTGCCAGCATCGCCGACAGGGGATACACTGAAGCTTTCTTT,CASIADRGYTEAFF
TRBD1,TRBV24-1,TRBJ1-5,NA,TGTGCCACCAGTGACCAGACAGGGGGCAATCAGCCCCAGCATTTT,CATSDQTGGNQPQHF
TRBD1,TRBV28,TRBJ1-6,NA,TGTGCCAGCAGTTTTCCCCAGGGGGTTAATTCACCCCTCCACTTT,CASSFPQGVNSPLHF
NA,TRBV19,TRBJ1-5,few,TGTGCCAGTAGGTCGTTAGGGGATTATAGCAATCAGCCCCAGCATTTT,CASRSLGDYSNQPQHF
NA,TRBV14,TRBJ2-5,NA,TGTGCCAGCAGCCAAGTGGGGGGAATTCACCAAGAGACCCAGTACTTC,CASSQVGGIHQETQYF
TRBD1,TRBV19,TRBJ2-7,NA,TGTGCCAGTAGCGTAACAGGGGGCTGGGGGACCTACGAGCAGTACTTC,CASSVTGGWGTYEQYF
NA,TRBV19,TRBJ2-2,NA,TGTGCCAGTAATCCAGGGGTAAACACCGGGGAGCTGTTTTTT,CASNPGVNTGELFF
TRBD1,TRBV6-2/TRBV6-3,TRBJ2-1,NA,TGTGCCAGCAGTTACCTCTTAGGGACAGGGGTCTCCTACAATGAGCAGTTCTTC,CASSYLLGTGVSYNEQFF
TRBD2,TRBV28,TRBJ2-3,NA,TGTGCCAGCAGCCCCACTAGCGGGGGGGCAGATACGCAGTATTTT,CASSPTSGGADTQYF
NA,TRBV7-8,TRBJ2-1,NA,TGTGCCAGCAGCTTGGGGGTAGGGGGACATAGTGAGCAGTTCTTC,CASSLGVGGHSEQFF
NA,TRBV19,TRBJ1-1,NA,TGTGCCAGTAGTGTACAGGGAACTAGCACTGAAGCTTTCTTT,CASSVQGTSTEAFF
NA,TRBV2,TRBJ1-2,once,TGTGCCAGCCCTACCCAGGGACAAGGTAGATTCTATGGCTACACCTTC,CASPTQGQGRFYGYTF
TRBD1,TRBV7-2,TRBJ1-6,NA,TGTGCCAGCAGCATCGGACAGGGCCACTCCTATAATTCACCCCTCCACTTT,CASSIGQGHSYNSPLHF
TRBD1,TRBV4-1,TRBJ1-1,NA,TGCGCCAGCAGCCAAGTCACAGGGGGGGGCCCGGCTTTCTTT,CASSQVTGGGPAFF
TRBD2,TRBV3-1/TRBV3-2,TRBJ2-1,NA,TGTGCCAGCAGCCAGGGTATAGCGGGGGGGTACAATGAGCAGTTCTTC,CASSQGIAGGYNEQFF
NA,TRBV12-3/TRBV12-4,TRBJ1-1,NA,TGTGCCAGCAGTGGGGAGAAGAACACTGAAGCTTTCTTT,CASSGEKNTEAFF
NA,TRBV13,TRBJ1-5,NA,TGTGCCATCCCGAGCAATCAGCCCCAGCATTTT,CAIPSNQPQHF
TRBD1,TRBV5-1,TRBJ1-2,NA,TGCGCCAGCAGCTCGGGACAGGGGGCATCTGGCTACACCTTC,CASSSGQGASGYTF
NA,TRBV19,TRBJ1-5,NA,TGTGCCAGTAGTTGGGACACAAGTCAGCCCCAGCATTTT,CASSWDTSQPQHF
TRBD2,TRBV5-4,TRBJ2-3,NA,TGTGCCAGCAGCTTGGACGGGGGGGCTTGGTCAGATACGCAGTATTTT,CASSLDGGAWSDTQYF
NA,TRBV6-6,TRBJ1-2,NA,TGTGCCAGCATCATAGACGGGATCGGGGTCGGCTACACCTTC,CASIIDGIGVGYTF
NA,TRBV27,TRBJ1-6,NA,TGTGCCAGCAGTTTCTTAGGTGGACAACTTAATAATTCACCCCTCCACTTT,CASSFLGGQLNNSPLHF
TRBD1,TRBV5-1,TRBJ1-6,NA,TGCGCCAGCAGCTCGACAGGGGGCGAGAATTCACCCCTCCACTTT,CASSSTGGENSPLHF